This T cell receptor (beta chain) was sequenced in a study of T cell responses to AZD1222 COVID-19 vaccine. Findings and caveats of the study: Most donors were white British, females outnumbered males, and clonal diversity was possibly underestimated. Across the whole spike, CD4 TCRs peaked at regions 160-218 and 743-854. AZD1222 recipients seropositive at baseline numbered only six or seven.

Clones were sequenced by immunoSEQ multiplex PCR, and TCRdb holds only the in-frame ones, with some missing. The sample lists 150,000 or so clones, just over 90% occurring once. The CDR3 runs to 11 residues. V was trimmed by 4 bases and J by 7 bases, leaving 8 bases between them. Looked up from germline, CDR1 is SGDLS and CDR2 is YYNGEE. To note about this clone: Its antigen is unknown.

This sequence joins TRBV9 and TRBJ1-2; possible D gene TRBD1, 5 bases. The material sequenced was peripheral blood, taken on day 0 of AZD1222 vaccination. The TCR sequence derives from an adult in good health. CDR3 DNA: TGTGCCAGCAGCACGAGGGGTGGCTACACCTTC. Amino acids: CASSTRGGYTF.